These 28 T cell receptor beta chains were sequenced from one sample in a study of technical replicates of blood from a few donors. TCRdb's copy holds only in-frame clones and misses some; the assay was immunoSEQ multiplex PCR. The data contain approximately 81,000 clones, approximately 75% of them singletons. Input material: PBMCs. These receptors were obtained from a human donor in good health. Some clones in this sample may be carry-over from other donors' samples.

This clone was seen a handful of times. This chain links TRBV11-1 with TRBJ2-5; 8 bases agree with TRBD1. Per germline, CDR1 SGHAT and CDR2 FQDESV (reference sequence). CDR3 length: 14 residues. The V gene end was trimmed by 5 bases and the J gene end by 6 bases; junction bases not matched to a gene: 8. In nucleotides, the CDR3 is TGTGCCAGCAGCACGGACAGGGCTTCTAAGACCCAGTACTTC. Its protein product is CASSTDRASKTQYF.

In this sample, this clone turned up once. The chain carries TRBV10-3 and TRBJ2-3; 8 bases are a match to TRBD1. The germline gives CDR1 ENHRY, CDR2 SYGVKD. The trim removed 3 bases at V and 0 bases at J, leaving 2 bases unmatched. The CDR3 consists of 15 residues. The CDR3 bases are TGTGCCATCAGTGACAGGGGGCCTAGCACAGATACGCAGTATTTT. Translated: CAISDRGPSTDTQYF.

V usage is TRBV6-5 and J usage is TRBJ2-7; no reliable D call. Germline values: CDR1 MNHEY, CDR2 SVGAGI. This CDR3 spans 16 amino acids. The germline V and J ends were trimmed by 0 bases and 3 bases, with 15 bases remaining between them. For the CDR3, the DNA is TGTGCCAGCAGTTACTCGACGGGTAAACCTGGCTACGAGCAGTACTTC. It translates to CASSYSTGKPGYEQYF.

The CDR3 nucleotides read TGTGCCAGCAGCTTTAGGGCCAGGGGAGATACGCAGTATTTT. Its translation is CASSFRARGDTQYF. The J gene is TRBJ2-3, the V gene TRBV5-6, with D maybe TRBD1 (6 bases). The germline V and J ends were trimmed by 2 bases and 5 bases, with 12 bases remaining between them. CDR3 length: 14 amino acids. Germline-derived CDR1 and CDR2 are SGHDT and YYEEEE.

The chain joins TRBV5-1 to TRBJ1-3, with D perhaps TRBD1 (6 bases). The CDR3 length is 16 residues. Trimming removed 5 bases from V and 2 bases from J, with 17 bases in between. Germline V gene lookup returns CDR1 SGHRS and CDR2 YFSETQ. In DNA, the CDR3 is TGCGCCAGCAGGAGCGGCTGGGGGCCACCTGGAAACACCATATATTTT. Translating it yields CASRSGWGPPGNTIYF.

V gene TRBV7-2 combines with J gene TRBJ1-6, with D perhaps TRBD1 (5 bases). Germline-derived CDR1 and CDR2 are SGHTA and FQGNSA. Trimming took 9 bases from V and 6 from J, leaving 15 bases between them. This CDR3 spans 14 amino acids. This CDR3 reads CASREGRTNSPLHF. The CDR3 DNA reads TGTGCCAGTAGGGAGGGACGGACTAATTCACCCCTCCACTTT.

The rearrangement joins TRBV7-8 to TRBJ2-3, with D possibly TRBD2 on 6 matching bases. The V gene's germline CDR1 is SGHVS and CDR2 FQNEAQ. The V end lost 4 bases, the J end lost 5 bases, and 19 bases lay between the germline ends. This CDR3 is built from 16 residues. CDR3 bases: TGTGCCAGCAGCTCCCCCCGGGATTTCGGGAGAGATACGCAGTATTTT. It specifies CASSSPRDFGRDTQYF.

The chain couples TRBV27 to TRBJ2-1; tentative D call: TRBD2 (6 bases). With 2 bases removed from V and 8 bases from J, the gap between germline ends came to 19 bases. Germline V CDR1 and CDR2: MNHEY, SMNVEV (reference sequence). CDR3 length equals 16 residues. The DNA for the CDR3 is TGTGCCAGCAGTTTAAGTGGGAGGCCGGAAGGGGATGAGCAGTTCTTC. Translating gives CASSLSGRPEGDEQFF.

The chain has TRBV7-9 and TRBJ2-2; 11 bases are a match to TRBD2. The CDR3 extends over 16 amino acids. Germline trimming cut 7 bases from V and 2 bases from J; bases unmatched to any gene: 6. CDR1 SEHNR and CDR2 FQNEAQ come from the germline V gene (reference sequence). The CDR3 sequence: CASKRGLAANTGELFF. As DNA, the CDR3 is TGTGCCAGCAAGAGGGGACTAGCGGCAAACACCGGGGAGCTGTTTTTT.

This chain connects TRBV7-2 to TRBJ2-2, with D tentatively TRBD2 (6 bases). The CDR3 is 16 amino acids. Germline lookup yields CDR1 SGHTA and CDR2 FQGNSA. Trimming removed 5 bases at V and 2 bases at J, with 15 bases between. The DNA of the CDR3 is TGTGCCAGCAGCGCTACCGGGAGTTCAAACACCGGGGAGCTGTTTTTT. It translates to CASSATGSSNTGELFF.

This chain uses TRBV7-3 with TRBJ2-1; 11 positions agree with TRBD2. The CDR3 spans 14 residues. V lost 3 bases, J lost 8 bases, and 3 bases stayed unmatched. Germline-derived CDR1 and CDR2 are SGHTA and FQGTGA. The CDR3 coding sequence is TGTGCCAGCAGCTTGACTAGCGGGGTGGATGAGCAGTTCTTC. Amino acids: CASSLTSGVDEQFF.

CDR3 coding DNA: TGTGCCAGCTCACCGGGCCTAGCGGGGTCCTACAATGAGCAGTTCTTC. The encoded protein is CASSPGLAGSYNEQFF. V is TRBV18 and J is TRBJ2-1, with 9 positions matching TRBD2. This CDR3 contains 16 residues. The ends lost 3 bases at V and 1 base at J; junction bases unmatched: 4. Germline V gives CDR1 KGHSH, CDR2 LQKENI.

This clone was detected a few times. This chain uses TRBV18 with TRBJ1-1; D not resolved. This CDR3 contains 18 residues. The V gene's germline CDR1 is KGHSH and CDR2 LQKENI. The V end lost 6 bases, the J end lost 4 bases, and 27 bases lay between the germline ends. The CDR3 here is CASSPGRVAGLVRTEAFF. For the CDR3, the DNA is TGTGCCAGCTCCCCAGGAAGGGTAGCGGGTTTGGTTCGCACTGAAGCTTTCTTT.

The chain links TRBV7-9 to TRBJ1-1; no reliable D call. Deletions cut 3 bases from V and 1 base from J, with 6 bases between. The CDR3 is made up of 13 amino acids. In germline, CDR1 is SEHNR, CDR2 FQNEAQ (reference sequence). The CDR3 loop reads CASSFRENTEAFF. In DNA form, the CDR3 reads TGTGCCAGCAGCTTTCGCGAGAACACTGAAGCTTTCTTT.

The V and J genes are TRBV21-1 and TRBJ2-2; TRBD2, as called in the table, went unchecked against the DNA. TRBV21-1 corresponds to a pseudogene. The CDR3 loop spans 17 amino acids. CDR3 nucleotide sequence: TGTGCCAGCAGCACCCTAAAGTTGGCGGGAAACACCGGGGAGCTGTTTTTT. It translates to CASSTLKLAGNTGELFF.

This chain joins TRBV5-6 and TRBJ2-4; TRBD2 aligns across 9 bases. J was trimmed by 0 bases and V by 2 bases; bases with no gene match: 12. CDR3 size: 19 residues. Germline CDR1 SGHDT, CDR2 YYEEEE. The CDR3 region has the DNA TGTGCCAGCAGCTTAATGACTAGCGGTCCCCTTCTAGCCAAAAACATTCAGTACTTC. It yields the protein CASSLMTSGPLLAKNIQYF.

The sample holds a few counts of this clone. V gene TRBV6-6 combines with J gene TRBJ1-1, with TRBD1 matching over 7 bases. Unmatched junction bases numbered 3, after V lost 0 bases and J lost 5 bases. Per the germline V gene, CDR1 is MNHNY and CDR2 is SVGAGI (reference sequence). This CDR3 region has 14 residues. The CDR3 DNA is TGTGCCAGCAGTTACTCACAGGGGCGGACTGAAGCTTTCTTT. It yields the protein CASSYSQGRTEAFF.

The rearrangement joins TRBV2 to TRBJ2-7; 16 bases are shared with TRBD2. The CDR3 contains 15 residues. Looked up from germline, CDR1 is SNHLY and CDR2 is FYNNEI. V gave up 6 bases and J gave up 2 bases; unmatched junction bases: 1. CDR3 sequence reads: CASRGTSGRAYEQYF. CDR3 DNA: TGTGCCAGCAGGGGGACTAGCGGGAGGGCCTACGAGCAGTACTTC.

The gene calls are TRBV10-3 and TRBJ2-7, with 11 bases that match TRBD2. The J segment lost 7 bases and the V segment lost 4 bases, leaving 18 bases of the junction unmatched. This CDR3 has 18 amino acids. Germline CDR1 is ENHRY and CDR2 is SYGVKD. The CDR3 is CAISATKSELAGVWEQYF. The CDR3 DNA is TGTGCCATCAGTGCAACCAAATCGGAACTAGCGGGAGTCTGGGAGCAGTACTTC.

This chain connects TRBV7-9 to TRBJ1-5; D is ambiguous. CDR3 length: 15 residues. Trimming cost V 1 base and J 3 bases, with 10 bases left between them. Per germline, CDR1 SEHNR and CDR2 FQNEAQ (reference sequence). The CDR3 coding sequence is TGTGCCAGCAGCTTAGGGGCGGGAAACAATCAGCCCCAGCATTTT. It is translated as CASSLGAGNNQPQHF. Drawing the rest from reference TRBV7-9 and TRBJ1-5, the complete variable domain is DTGVSQNPRHKITKRGQNVTFRCDPISEHNRLYWYRQTLGQGPEFLTYFQNEAQLEKSRLLSDRFSAERPKGSFSTLEIQRTEQGDSAMYLCASSLGAGNNQPQHFGDGTRLSIL.

The rearrangement joins TRBV7-9 to TRBJ2-1; the match to TRBD1 covers 9 bases. The CDR3 is made up of 14 amino acids. With 5 bases clipped from V and 9 bases from J, the junction kept 8 bases outside the gene matches. Looked up from germline, CDR1 is SEHNR and CDR2 is FQNEAQ (reference sequence). CDR3 bases: TGTGCCAGCAGCCCACAGGGGGCGGTTAGTGAGCAGTTCTTC. Protein: CASSPQGAVSEQFF.

The chain couples TRBV5-1 to TRBJ1-2; 7 bases are a match to TRBD1. This CDR3 spans 16 amino acids. The germline V gene has CDR1 SGHRS and CDR2 YFSETQ. Losses at the gene ends were 4 bases for V and 1 base for J; bases not matched to a gene: 10. CDR3 in DNA: TGCGCCAGCAGCGAATTACCGGGACAGATTAACTATGGCTACACCTTC. This gives the protein CASSELPGQINYGYTF.

This sequence joins TRBV5-1 and TRBJ2-2; a possible D gene is TRBD1 (6 bases). Looked up from germline, CDR1 is SGHRS and CDR2 is YFSETQ. V was trimmed by 4 bases and J by 0 bases, leaving 16 bases between them. This CDR3 has 17 residues. The CDR3 region has the DNA TGCGCCAGCAGCAAGGACGGACAGCCCGCGAACACCGGGGAGCTGTTTTTT. Residues: CASSKDGQPANTGELFF.

The J gene is TRBJ1-5, the V gene TRBV6-1; TRBD1 is a possible D gene (5 bases). This CDR3 has 16 amino acids. Germline V gene lookup returns CDR1 MNHNS and CDR2 SASEGT. The V end lost 2 bases, the J end lost 2 bases, and 13 bases lay between the germline ends. The CDR3 DNA follows: TGTGCCAGCAGTGAAACCGCAGGGTTCGGCAATCAGCCCCAGCATTTT. Residues: CASSETAGFGNQPQHF.

The chain employs TRBV10-2 and TRBJ2-4, with 8 bases aligning to TRBD2. Germline lookup yields CDR1 WSHSY and CDR2 SAAADI. The CDR3 totals 13 residues. V was pared by 3 bases and J by 9 bases, with 4 bases of the junction left unmatched. CDR3 sequence: CASSDGGGGIQYF. CDR3 sequence (DNA): TGCGCCAGCAGTGACGGGGGGGGCGGCATTCAGTACTTC.

This chain links TRBV6-6 with TRBJ2-1; D is possibly TRBD1 (5 bases). Between the trimmed V and J ends, which lost 2 bases and 0 bases, there was a span of 11 bases. The V gene's germline CDR1 is MNHNY and CDR2 SVGAGI (reference sequence). The CDR3 covers 16 residues. Here the CDR3 reads CASSYPTVSSYNEQFF. Written as DNA, the CDR3 is TGTGCCAGCAGTTACCCGACAGTGAGCTCCTACAATGAGCAGTTCTTC.

The gene calls are TRBV5-4 and TRBJ2-3; TRBD2 aligns across 9 bases. V dropped 4 bases and J dropped 5; count of bases not matched to a gene: 8. CDR1 SGHNT and CDR2 YYREEE come from the germline V gene (reference sequence). This CDR3 contains 15 residues. DNA for the CDR3: TGTGCCAGCAGCCCCATTAGGCGGGGGGGAGATACGCAGTATTTT. This translates into CASSPIRRGGDTQYF. Full variable domain (remainder filled in from reference TRBV5-4 and TRBJ2-3): ETGVTQSPTHLIKTRGQQVTLRCSSQSGHNTVSWYQQALGQGPQFIFQYYREEENGRGNFPPRFSGLQFPNYSSELNVNALELDDSALYLCASSPIRRGGDTQYFGPGTRLTVL.

This clone was counted a single time. The chain combines TRBV7-2 with TRBJ2-2; 9 nucleotides agree with TRBD2. This CDR3 is 16 amino acids long. V gave up 0 bases and J gave up 7 bases; unmatched junction bases: 6. CDR1 is SGHTA, CDR2 FQGNSA, per germline. CDR3 loop: CASSLAAGGQGGELFF. The CDR3 DNA sequence: TGTGCCAGCAGCTTAGCGGCGGGAGGGCAGGGCGGGGAGCTGTTTTTT.